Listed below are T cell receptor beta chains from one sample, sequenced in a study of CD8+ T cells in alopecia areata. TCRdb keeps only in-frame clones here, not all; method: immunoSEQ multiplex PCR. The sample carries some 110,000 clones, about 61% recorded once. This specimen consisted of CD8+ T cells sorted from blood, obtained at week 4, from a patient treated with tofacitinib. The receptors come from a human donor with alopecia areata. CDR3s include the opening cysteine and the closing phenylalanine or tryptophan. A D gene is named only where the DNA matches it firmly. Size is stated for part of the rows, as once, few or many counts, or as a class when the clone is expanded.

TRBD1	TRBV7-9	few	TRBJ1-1	CASSLRQGADTEAFF	TGTGCCAGCAGCTTACGACAGGGGGCTGACACTGAAGCTTTCTTT
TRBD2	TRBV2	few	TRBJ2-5	CASSGRTSVRETQYF	TGTGCCAGCAGTGGACGGACTAGCGTGCGAGAGACCCAGTACTTC
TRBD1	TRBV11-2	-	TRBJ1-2	CASSSGQANYGYTF	TGTGCCAGCAGCTCGGGACAGGCCAACTATGGCTACACCTTC
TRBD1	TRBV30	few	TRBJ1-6	CAWSVLDRNSPLHF	TGTGCCTGGAGTGTCCTGGACAGGAACTCACCCCTCCACTTT
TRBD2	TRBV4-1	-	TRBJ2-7	CASSPGLVYEQYF	TGCGCCAGCAGCCCGGGACTAGTCTACGAGCAGTACTTC
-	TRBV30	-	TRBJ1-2	CASFHLYDLADGYTF	TGTGCCTCCTTCCATTTATACGACCTAGCGGATGGCTACACCTTC
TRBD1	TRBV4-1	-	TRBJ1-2	CASSQVDRGYGYTF	TGCGCCAGCAGCCAAGTCGACAGGGGCTATGGCTACACCTTC
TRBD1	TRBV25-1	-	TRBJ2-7	CASSQDRDTYEQYF	TGTGCCAGCAGTCAGGACAGGGACACCTACGAGCAGTACTTC
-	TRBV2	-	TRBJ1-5	CASGGSLNQPQHF	TGTGCCAGCGGGGGCAGCCTCAATCAGCCCCAGCATTTT
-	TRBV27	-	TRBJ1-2	CASSFGRTNYGYTF	TGTGCCAGCAGTTTTGGTCGGACGAACTATGGCTACACCTTC
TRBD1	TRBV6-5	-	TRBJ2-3	CASSYSTGADTQYF	TGTGCCAGCAGTTACTCGACAGGGGCAGATACGCAGTATTTT
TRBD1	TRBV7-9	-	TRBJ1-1	CASSSRDRGMNTEAFF	TGTGCCAGCAGTTCGAGGGACAGGGGAATGAACACTGAAGCTTTCTTT
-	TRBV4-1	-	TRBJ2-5	CASSQRSSSQETQYF	TGCGCCAGCAGCCAACGGTCTAGCAGCCAAGAGACCCAGTACTTC
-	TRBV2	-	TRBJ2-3	CASSETLTGPHTDTQYF	TGTGCCAGCAGTGAAACTTTGACAGGCCCTCACACAGATACGCAGTATTTT
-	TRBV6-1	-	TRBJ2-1	CASSERGVTEYNEQFF	TGTGCCAGCAGTGAAAGGGGGGTAACCGAATACAATGAGCAGTTCTTC
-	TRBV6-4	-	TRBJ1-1	CASSEQGNTEAFF	TGTGCCAGCAGCGAACAGGGGAACACTGAAGCTTTCTTT
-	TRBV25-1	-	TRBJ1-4	CASSAGKLFF	TGTGCCAGCAGTGCGGGGAAACTGTTTTTT
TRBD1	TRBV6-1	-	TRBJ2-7	CATGQGTYEQYF	TGTGCCACAGGACAGGGAACCTACGAGCAGTACTTC
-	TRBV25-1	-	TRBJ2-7	CASPQSSYEQYF	TGTGCCAGCCCTCAGAGCTCCTACGAGCAGTACTTC
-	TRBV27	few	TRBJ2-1	CASSFDAGVYNEQFF	TGTGCCAGCAGTTTCGATGCAGGGGTATACAATGAGCAGTTCTTC
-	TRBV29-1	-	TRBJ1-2	CSVDDPTGQSNYGYTF	TGCAGCGTTGACGATCCAACCGGACAGTCAAACTATGGCTACACCTTC
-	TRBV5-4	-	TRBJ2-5	CASSFRETQYF	TGTGCCAGCAGCTTCCGGGAGACCCAGTACTTC
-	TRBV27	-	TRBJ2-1	CASSFTGALMGNEQFF	TGTGCCAGCAGTTTTACGGGGGCCCTGATGGGGAATGAGCAGTTCTTC
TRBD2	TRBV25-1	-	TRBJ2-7	CASSLIPPGTRYGEQYF	TGTGCCAGCAGTTTGATCCCTCCCGGGACTAGGTATGGCGAGCAGTACTTC
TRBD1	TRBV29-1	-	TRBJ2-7	CSVEDRGDYEQYF	TGCAGCGTTGAGGACAGGGGGGACTACGAGCAGTACTTC
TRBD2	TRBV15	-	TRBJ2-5	CATSRDLAGDETQYF	TGTGCCACCAGCAGAGACCTAGCGGGGGACGAGACCCAGTACTTC
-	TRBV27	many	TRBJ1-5	CASSLTNQPQHF	TGTGCCAGCAGTTTAACGAATCAGCCCCAGCATTTT
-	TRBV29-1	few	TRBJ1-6	CSVEDPTEGYNSPLHF	TGCAGCGTGGAGGACCCAACAGAGGGATATAATTCACCCCTCCACTTT
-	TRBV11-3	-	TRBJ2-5	CASSTWPGETQYF	TGTGCCAGCAGCACGTGGCCGGGGGAGACCCAGTACTTC
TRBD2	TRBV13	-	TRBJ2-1	CASNTKGLAGATGYNEQFF	TGTGCCAGCAACACGAAGGGACTAGCGGGGGCCACCGGTTACAATGAGCAGTTCTTC
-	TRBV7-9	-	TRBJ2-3	CASSLPSTDTQYF	TGTGCCAGCAGCTTGCCGAGCACAGATACGCAGTATTTT
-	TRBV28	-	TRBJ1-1	CASSTPAGTRMAAFF	TGTGCCAGCAGTACGCCGGCCGGGACCCGGATGGCAGCTTTCTTT
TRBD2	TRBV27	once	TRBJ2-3	CASSLWRGSPDTQYF	TGTGCCAGCAGTTTGTGGCGGGGGAGTCCAGATACGCAGTATTTT
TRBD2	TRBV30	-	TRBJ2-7	CAWNSGGAYEQYF	TGTGCCTGGAATAGCGGGGGGGCCTACGAGCAGTACTTC
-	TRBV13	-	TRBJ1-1	CASSPQTNTEAFF	TGTGCCAGCAGTCCCCAGACGAACACTGAAGCTTTCTTT
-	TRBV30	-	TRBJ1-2	CAWSVLGRIYGYTF	TGTGCCTGGAGTGTACTGGGCAGGATCTATGGCTACACCTTC
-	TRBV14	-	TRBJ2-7	CASSQVTRGIGLYEQYF	TGTGCCAGCAGCCAAGTTACCAGGGGAATAGGGTTATACGAGCAGTACTTC
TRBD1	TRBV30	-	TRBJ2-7	CAWSVGQGLYEQYF	TGTGCCTGGAGTGTGGGACAGGGGCTGTACGAGCAGTACTTC
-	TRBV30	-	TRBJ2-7	CAWSVGQTYEQYF	TGTGCCTGGAGTGTCGGGCAGACCTACGAGCAGTACTTC
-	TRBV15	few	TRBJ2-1	CATSRVEGRDEQFF	TGTGCCACCAGCAGAGTTGAGGGTAGGGATGAGCAGTTCTTC
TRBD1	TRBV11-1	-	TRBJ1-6	CASSRTGNNSPLHF	TGTGCCAGCAGCCGGACAGGGAATAATTCACCCCTCCACTTT
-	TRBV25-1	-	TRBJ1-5	CASSFIGGPQHF	TGTGCCAGCAGTTTTATAGGGGGGCCCCAGCATTTT
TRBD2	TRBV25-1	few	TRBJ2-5	CATLAGPQETQYF	TGTGCCACCCTAGCGGGACCACAAGAGACCCAGTACTTC
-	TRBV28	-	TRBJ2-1	CASSLGIGRNEQFF	TGTGCCAGCAGTCTAGGGATAGGGAGGAATGAGCAGTTCTTC
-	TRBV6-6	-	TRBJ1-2	CASSYEGSLADGTF	TGTGCCAGCAGTTACGAAGGGTCTTTGGCAGATGGCACCTTC
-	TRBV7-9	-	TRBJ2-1	CASSSTGFEQFF	TGTGCCAGCAGCTCAACGGGCTTCGAGCAGTTCTTC